This T cell receptor beta chain derives from a study of regulatory T cells in long-lasting Graves disease. General observations from the study: Persistent cases of Graves' showed reduced TCR diversity relative to newly diagnosed patients.

Time point here: persistent/refractory GD, antithyroid drugs over 5 years with positive TRAb. There was RNA extracted from PBMCs, and the TCR library was made from it. Construction of the TCR beta libraries employed iRepertoire HTBI primers in conjunction with Arm-PCR of CDR3 regions. TCRdb reprocessed the multiplex PCR reads via MiXCR and lists one record per CDR3 protein. The sample has some 370,000 distinct CDR3 sequences, less than 25% seen once. As to this clonotype: Antigen: not known.

The TCR comes from a female donor with Graves disease. The input for sequencing was peripheral blood mononuclear cells (PBMCs), taken when the disease was refractory, from a patient treated with antithyroid drugs.

Written as DNA, the CDR3 is TGCGCCAGCAGCCCCCCAGGGGGGAGGTCCGGGACAAATAGCAATCAGCCCCAGCATTTT. Protein sequence: CASSPPGGRSGTNSNQPQHF. The chain carries TRBV4-1 and TRBJ1-5, with 7 bases aligning to TRBD1. J was trimmed by 0 bases and V by 4 bases; bases with no gene match: 18. This CDR3 has 20 amino acids. CDR1 is MGHRA and CDR2 is YSYEKL in the germline V gene.